Presented here are 30 T cell receptor beta chains from one specimen sequenced in a study of blood T cell repertoires in COVID-19. Assay used: immunoSEQ multiplex PCR; TCRdb lists only in-frame clones, some missing. The sample yields 15,000 to 20,000 clones, about four fifths seen once. What was sequenced was peripheral blood. The receptors stem from a man aged 40-55 years with active or convalescent COVID-19.

The chain links TRBV7-2 to TRBJ2-1; 13 bases align to TRBD2. Germline V gives CDR1 SGHTA, CDR2 FQGNSA. The trim removed 5 bases at V and 0 bases at J, leaving 10 bases unmatched. The length of the CDR3 is 19 residues. The CDR3 loop reads CASSPETSGGPSSYNEQFF. The CDR3 DNA reads as TGTGCCAGCAGCCCAGAGACTAGCGGGGGGCCCAGCTCCTACAATGAGCAGTTCTTC.

The chain combines TRBV3-1 (or the pseudogene TRBV3-2) with TRBJ2-5; 7 bases are a match to TRBD1. This CDR3 region has 15 residues. J gave up 5 bases and V 4 bases, and 10 bases lay outside the gene matches. CDR1 and CDR2 from the germline V gene are LGHDT and YNNKEL (reference sequence). The CDR3 DNA reads as TGTGCCAGCAGCCGAAGGACAGGTGGGACGGAGACCCAGTACTTC. This sequence encodes CASSRRTGGTETQYF.

The genes are TRBV6-5 and TRBJ1-1; no firm D call. Per the germline V gene, CDR1 is MNHEY and CDR2 is SVGAGI. V was clipped by 5 bases and J by 4 bases, with 11 bases between them. The CDR3 covers 13 residues. The CDR3 is CASSRVLGTEAFF. The CDR3 coding sequence is TGTGCCAGCAGTCGGGTTTTGGGCACTGAAGCTTTCTTT.

The chain joins TRBV9 to TRBJ1-2; 10 nucleotides agree with TRBD1. This CDR3 comprises 15 residues. The germline V gene has CDR1 SGDLS and CDR2 YYNGEE. J lost 7 bases, V lost 4 bases, and 10 bases had no gene match. CDR3 sequence reads: CASSPTTGTGAGYTF. In DNA, the CDR3 is TGTGCCAGCAGCCCAACAACCGGGACAGGGGCTGGCTACACCTTC.

The rearrangement joins TRBV5-1 to TRBJ2-2; D is ambiguous. This CDR3 has 14 residues. Per germline, CDR1 SGHRS and CDR2 YFSETQ. Trimming shortened V by 5 bases and J by 7 bases, and 15 bases separated the two germline ends. Here the CDR3 DNA reads TGCGCCAGCAGAGCCGATCCAAGTGGCGGGGAGCTGTTTTTT. It yields the protein CASRADPSGGELFF.

V is TRBV6-6 and J is TRBJ2-5; D gene unclear. Trimming took 7 bases from V and 2 from J, leaving 14 bases between them. Germline V CDR1 and CDR2: MNHNY, SVGAGI (reference sequence). The CDR3 is made up of 14 amino acids. The DNA of the CDR3 is TGTGCCAGCACCCAAAATCTAGGACAAGAGACCCAGTACTTC. Translation: CASTQNLGQETQYF.

This clone is judged medium-sized. The gene calls are TRBV11-1 and TRBJ1-2; 8 bases map to TRBD1. V dropped 3 bases and J dropped 1; count of bases not matched to a gene: 4. The CDR3 loop spans 15 amino acids. The germline CDR1 and CDR2 sequences are SGHAT and FQDESV (reference sequence). Written as DNA, the CDR3 is TGTGCCAGCAGCTTGGACAGGGACAATAACTATGGCTACACCTTC. Translating gives CASSLDRDNNYGYTF.

The chain is built from TRBV7-7 and TRBJ2-5; the match to TRBD1 covers 9 bases. J was trimmed by 4 bases and V by 4 bases; bases with no gene match: 7. CDR1 is SSHAT, CDR2 FNYEAQ, per germline (reference sequence). This CDR3 contains 15 residues. DNA of the CDR3: TGTGCCAGCAGCTCTACAGGGGGCAGGGGAGAGACCCAGTACTTC. Translating gives CASSSTGGRGETQYF.

The chain couples TRBV28 to TRBJ1-1; no clear D gene. Germline V gene lookup returns CDR1 MDHEN and CDR2 SYDVKM. The CDR3 is 13 residues long. Trimming took off 3 bases at V and 7 bases at J, with 12 bases between the two ends. CDR3 bases: TGTGCCAGCAGTTTGTATCCTCCAGTTGAAGCTTTCTTT. Translation gives CASSLYPPVEAFF.

This clone has a single count. The chain joins TRBV7-9 to TRBJ1-2, with 8 bases aligning to TRBD1. The V gene's germline CDR1 is SEHNR and CDR2 FQNEAQ (reference sequence). The CDR3 is made up of 17 amino acids. The J segment lost 2 bases and the V segment lost 1 base, leaving 9 bases of the junction unmatched. The CDR3 protein is CASSLGLTGVRNYGYTF. CDR3 nucleotide sequence: TGTGCCAGCAGCTTAGGTCTGACAGGGGTAAGGAACTATGGCTACACCTTC.

The rearrangement joins TRBV15 to TRBJ1-5; 10 nucleotides line up with TRBD1. The CDR3 is 18 amino acids. Unmatched junction bases numbered 8, after V lost 3 bases and J lost 0 bases. Germline V gives CDR1 LNHNV, CDR2 YYDKDF (reference sequence). This CDR3 is CATSSTGDRGLSNQPQHF. The CDR3 DNA reads as TGTGCCACCAGCAGCACAGGGGACAGGGGTCTTAGCAATCAGCCCCAGCATTTT.

The gene calls are TRBV6-5 and TRBJ2-1; 8 bases agree with TRBD2. The trim removed 2 bases at V and 7 bases at J, leaving 10 bases unmatched. This CDR3 is 16 amino acids long. Germline lookup yields CDR1 MNHEY and CDR2 SVGAGI. CDR3 DNA: TGTGCCAGCAGTTACCCCCCGGGACTAGGTGGGAATGAGCAGTTCTTC. It yields the protein CASSYPPGLGGNEQFF.

The rearrangement uses TRBV7-8 and TRBJ1-2, with D possibly being TRBD1 (6 bases). V lost 5 bases and J lost 2, with 12 bases in between. The CDR3 length is 14 residues. Germline CDR1 is SGHVS and CDR2 is FQNEAQ. CDR3 sequence reads: CASSTVGANYGYTF. DNA of the CDR3: TGTGCCAGCAGCACTGTGGGGGCGAACTATGGCTACACCTTC.

The gene calls are TRBV12-5 and TRBJ2-1, with 7 bases matching TRBD2. The length of the CDR3 is 16 residues. Trimming removed 3 bases from V and 10 bases from J; junction bases left unmatched: 15. Germline loops: CDR1 LGHNT, CDR2 FRNRAP. The CDR3 reads CASGFLFGTTNGEQFF. CDR3 nucleotides: TGTGCTAGTGGTTTTTTATTTGGGACTACCAATGGGGAGCAGTTCTTC.

This CDR3 reads CSVTRSMNTEAFF. CDR3 DNA: TGCAGCGTGACGAGGTCCATGAACACTGAAGCTTTCTTT. The rearrangement links TRBV29-1 to TRBJ1-1; D is unresolved. Germline assignment: CDR1 SQVTM and CDR2 ANQGSEA. The V end lost 6 bases, the J end lost 0 bases, and 11 bases lay between the germline ends. This CDR3 has 13 residues.

The chain couples TRBV7-9 to TRBJ2-7; TRBD1 might be the D (5 bases). Germline CDR1 and CDR2: SEHNR and FQNEAQ (reference sequence). The CDR3 extends over 13 amino acids. Trimming took 11 bases from V and 7 from J, leaving 21 bases between them. The CDR3 DNA follows: TGTGCCGCCGAAGGCAGGGAAAGTGGGGAGCAGTACTTC. Its protein product is CAAEGRESGEQYF.

The chain carries TRBV20-1 and TRBJ2-5; D is uncertain. V gave up 0 bases and J gave up 5 bases, with 4 bases separating them. The germline V gene has CDR1 DFQATT and CDR2 SNEGSKA (reference sequence). The CDR3 runs 11 residues. This CDR3 is CSARELETQYF. CDR3 sequence (DNA): TGCAGTGCTAGAGAACTGGAGACCCAGTACTTC.

The chain links TRBV3-1 (or the pseudogene TRBV3-2) to TRBJ2-3; D is unresolved. Germline CDR1 reads LGHDT; CDR2 reads YNNKEL (reference sequence). CDR3 length equals 11 residues. V was pared by 2 bases and J by 6 bases, with 3 bases between. Written as DNA, the CDR3 is TGTGCCAGCAGCCAAAGCGATACGCAGTATTTT. It is translated as CASSQSDTQYF.

This chain links TRBV19 with TRBJ2-7, with D possibly matching TRBD1 (5 bases). Germline V gives CDR1 LNHDA, CDR2 SQIVND (reference sequence). Trimming shortened V by 6 bases and J by 6 bases, and 9 bases separated the two germline ends. This CDR3 comprises 11 residues. The CDR3: CASRWGPEQYF. CDR3 in DNA: TGTGCCAGTAGGTGGGGCCCCGAGCAGTACTTC.

V usage is TRBV2 and J usage is TRBJ1-5; TRBD1 agrees at 9 bases. CDR3 length: 14 amino acids. The trim removed 5 bases at V and 6 bases at J, leaving 5 bases unmatched. CDR1 SNHLY and CDR2 FYNNEI come from the germline V gene. The DNA for the CDR3 is TGTGCCAGCAGTCCGGGACAGGGTACTCAGCCCCAGCATTTT. Amino acids: CASSPGQGTQPQHF.

This clone occurred a few times. The chain joins TRBV5-4 to TRBJ2-6; 7 bases align to TRBD1. The length of the CDR3 is 16 residues. The V gene's germline CDR1 is SGHNT and CDR2 YYREEE (reference sequence). V shed 4 bases, J shed 3 bases, and the junction held 7 bases outside the gene matches. The CDR3 DNA reads as TGTGCCAGCAGCGCTCCAGACAGGGTTGGGGCCAACGTCCTGACTTTC. Protein product: CASSAPDRVGANVLTF. The whole variable domain, filled in from reference TRBV5-4 and TRBJ2-6, reads ETGVTQSPTHLIKTRGQQVTLRCSSQSGHNTVSWYQQALGQGPQFIFQYYREEENGRGNFPPRFSGLQFPNYSSELNVNALELDDSALYLCASSAPDRVGANVLTFGAGSRLTVL.

The V call is TRBV2, the J call TRBJ2-1; 10 nucleotides align to TRBD1. This CDR3 has 15 amino acids. The germline CDR1 and CDR2 sequences are SNHLY and FYNNEI. The V segment lost 4 bases and the J segment 6 bases; nucleotides outside the gene matches: 6. CDR3 residues: CASSGDRGLVNEQFF. The CDR3 DNA is TGTGCCAGCAGTGGCGACAGGGGGCTGGTCAATGAGCAGTTCTTC. The full variable domain, in which reference TRBV2 and TRBJ2-1 provide the parts outside the CDR3, is EPEVTQTPSHQVTQMGQEVILRCVPISNHLYFYWYRQILGQKVEFLVSFYNNEISEKSEIFDDQFSVERPDGSNFTLKIRSTKLEDSAMYFCASSGDRGLVNEQFFGPGTRLTVL.

The chain uses TRBV5-4 and TRBJ1-2, with D possibly TRBD1 on 5 matching bases. V was pared by 6 bases and J by 8 bases, with 14 bases between. Germline V gene lookup returns CDR1 SGHNT and CDR2 YYREEE (reference sequence). The CDR3 runs 12 residues. The CDR3 here is CASTPSGGGYTF. For the CDR3, the DNA is TGTGCCAGCACCCCGTCCGGGGGGGGCTACACCTTC.

The V and J genes are TRBV19 and TRBJ2-3, with TRBD1 identical over 7 bases. The CDR3 runs 15 residues. J gave up 2 bases and V 5 bases, and 7 bases lay outside the gene matches. CDR1 LNHDA and CDR2 SQIVND come from the germline V gene (reference sequence). This chain's CDR3 is CASSDRDSNTDTQYF. CDR3 DNA: TGTGCCAGTAGTGACCGGGACAGTAACACAGATACGCAGTATTTT. The entire variable domain, with the rest obtained from reference TRBV19 and TRBJ2-3, is as follows: DGGITQSPKYLFRKEGQNVTLSCEQNLNHDAMYWYRQDPGQGLRLIYYSQIVNDFQKGDIAEGYSVSREKKESFPLTVTSAQKNPTAFYLCASSDRDSNTDTQYFGPGTRLTVL.

The genes are TRBV30 and TRBJ1-3; 11 nucleotides line up with TRBD1. V lost 0 bases, J lost 2 bases, and 0 bases stayed unmatched. The CDR3 covers 15 residues. Germline V gene sequence: CDR1 GTSNPN, CDR2 SVGIG (reference sequence). The CDR3 is CAWSVGQGAGNTIYF. CDR3 DNA sequence: TGTGCCTGGAGTGTGGGACAGGGGGCTGGAAACACCATATATTTT.

This chain uses TRBV25-1 with TRBJ2-5; D not certain. The V and J ends lost 2 bases and 5 bases respectively, with 12 bases between them. The CDR3 is made up of 14 amino acids. The germline gives CDR1 MGHDK, CDR2 SYGVNS. The CDR3, as DNA: TGTGCCAGCAGTGAACGAGTAAATTCGGAGACCCAGTACTTC. Translation gives CASSERVNSETQYF.

V is TRBV2 and J is TRBJ1-2; the match to TRBD1 covers 9 bases. The CDR3 totals 13 residues. V shed 6 bases and J 4 bases; nucleotides not matched to a gene: 3. Germline V lookup: CDR1 SNHLY, CDR2 FYNNEI. In nucleotides, the CDR3 is TGTGCCAGCAGGACAGGGGGGGCCTATGGCTACACCTTC. Translating it yields CASRTGGAYGYTF.

The chain employs TRBV24-1 and TRBJ2-2; D remains ambiguous. Germline assignment: CDR1 KGHDR and CDR2 SFDVKD. V was shortened by 3 bases and J by 5 bases, with 3 bases between the two germline ends. This CDR3 region has 12 residues. Here the CDR3 DNA reads TGTGCCACCAGTGATCAAACCGGGGAGCTGTTTTTT. Translating it yields CATSDQTGELFF.

This chain connects TRBV19 to TRBJ1-5; maybe TRBD1 (5 bases). The V gene lost 2 bases and the J gene lost 4 bases, with 6 bases spanning the gap. Germline CDR1 LNHDA, CDR2 SQIVND (reference sequence). CDR3 size: 13 residues. CDR3 nucleotides: TGTGCCAGTAGTATAACAGGTAATCAGCCCCAGCATTTT. Amino acids: CASSITGNQPQHF.

The chain joins TRBV10-3 to TRBJ1-1, with 12 bases that match TRBD1. This CDR3 has 14 residues. CDR1 ENHRY and CDR2 SYGVKD come from the germline V gene. Germline trimming cut 10 bases from V and 0 bases from J; bases unmatched to any gene: 3. CDR3 sequence: CATGTGGLNTEAFF. The CDR3 DNA reads as TGTGCCACAGGGACAGGGGGCTTGAACACTGAAGCTTTCTTT.